This T cell receptor beta chain was recorded in a study of Graves' ophthalmopathy and Graves' hyperthyroidism. TCR beta CDR3 regions were amplified from RNA transcripts. HTBI primers primed a first-round RT-PCR, and a second-round multiplex PCR followed. MiXCR, applied by TCRdb to the multiplex PCR reads, yields one record per CDR3 protein. Of about 600,000 distinct CDR3 sequences in the sample, 35% to 45% were seen once. General observations from the study: The model forecast ophthalmopathy progression, reaching roughly 64% sensitivity and 72.22% specificity.

Germline loops: CDR1 SGDLS, CDR2 YYNGEE. The CDR3 sequence is 15 residues long. As to this clonotype: The antigen remains unidentified. An end of the junction does not agree with germline; a read error may underlie this.

Uncontrolled infections, other autoimmune diseases, pregnancy or lactation barred patients from enrollment. The sample was peripheral blood or thyroid tissue (not recorded which). The receptor comes from an adult man with Graves' hyperthyroidism. The chain has TRBV9 and TRBJ1-3; D is uncertain. Here the CDR3 reads CASSVRGISGNAIYF. In nucleotides, the CDR3 is TGTGCCAGCAGCGTACGAGGTATATCTGGAAACGCCATATATTTT.